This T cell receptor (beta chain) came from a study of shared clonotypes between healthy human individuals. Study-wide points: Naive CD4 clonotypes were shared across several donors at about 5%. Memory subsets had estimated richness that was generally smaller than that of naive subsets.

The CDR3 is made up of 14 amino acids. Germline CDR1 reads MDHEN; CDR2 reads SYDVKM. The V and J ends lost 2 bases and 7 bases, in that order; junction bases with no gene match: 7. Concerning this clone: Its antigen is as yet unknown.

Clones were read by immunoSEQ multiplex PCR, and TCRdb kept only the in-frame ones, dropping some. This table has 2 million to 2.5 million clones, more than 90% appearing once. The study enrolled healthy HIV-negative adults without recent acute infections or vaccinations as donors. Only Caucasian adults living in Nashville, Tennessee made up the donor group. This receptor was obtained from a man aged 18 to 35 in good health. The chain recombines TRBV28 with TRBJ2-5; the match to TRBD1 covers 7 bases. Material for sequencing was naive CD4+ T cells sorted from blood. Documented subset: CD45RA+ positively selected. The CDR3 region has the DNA TGTGCCAGCAGTTTAGGGACAGCCCCATCGACCCAGTACTTC. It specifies CASSLGTAPSTQYF.